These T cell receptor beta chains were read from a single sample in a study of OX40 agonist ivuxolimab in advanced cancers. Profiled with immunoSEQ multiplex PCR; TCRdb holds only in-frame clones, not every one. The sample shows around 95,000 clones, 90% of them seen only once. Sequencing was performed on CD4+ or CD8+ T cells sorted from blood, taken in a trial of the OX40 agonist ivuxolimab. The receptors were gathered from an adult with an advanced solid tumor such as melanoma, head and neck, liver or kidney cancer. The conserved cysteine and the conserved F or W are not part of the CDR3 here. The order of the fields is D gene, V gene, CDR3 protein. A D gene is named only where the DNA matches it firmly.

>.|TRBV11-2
ASSGGVYEQY
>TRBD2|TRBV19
ASSMTSGRDEQF
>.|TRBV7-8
ASSFSLREVVNTEAF
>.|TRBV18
ASSTKPGDTEAF
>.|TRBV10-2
ASSESTYEQY
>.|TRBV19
ASTGRPPYEQY
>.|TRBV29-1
SVGQETQY
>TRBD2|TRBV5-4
ASSLGGGMNEQF
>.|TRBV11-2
ASSLAGPHRY
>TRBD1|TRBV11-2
ASSIYGTAYGYT
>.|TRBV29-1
SVPRVSEQF
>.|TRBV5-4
ASSSEDGYEQY
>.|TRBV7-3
ASEQESSGANVLT
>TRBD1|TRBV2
ASSAGQGHGYT
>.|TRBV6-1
ASSYRGAVTEAF
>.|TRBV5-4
ASSLEPAGTQY
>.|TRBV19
ASSADSSNTEAF
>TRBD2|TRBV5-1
ASSSGLAGVSGETQY
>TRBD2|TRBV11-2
ASSFYGTSGSFTGELF
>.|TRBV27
ASSLSGTPPYEQY
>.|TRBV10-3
AISLGSANTGELF
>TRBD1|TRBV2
ASTYPGQGAKYGYT
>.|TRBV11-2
ASSRLGLYGYT
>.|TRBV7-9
ASTYGGGTGELF
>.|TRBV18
ASSPWTEGNTIY
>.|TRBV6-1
ASSEPNRMNTEAF
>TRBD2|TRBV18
ASLGLAPLSGEQF
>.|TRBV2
ASSVGQIAKNIQY
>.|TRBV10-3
AISDLADQY
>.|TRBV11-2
ASSLAMGGSFFSYEQY
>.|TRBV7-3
ASSSTPRLSGYT
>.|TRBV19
ASSLPPRGSTEAF
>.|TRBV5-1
ASSLEAWSTEAF
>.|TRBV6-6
ASSYSRVSETQY
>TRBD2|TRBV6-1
ASITSGRPYEQY
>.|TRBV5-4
ASSVGGGSNTEAF
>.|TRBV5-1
ASSRVGQDSSYEQY
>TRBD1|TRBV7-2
ASSLDGTGEVNAGNTIY
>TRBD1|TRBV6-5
ASSRGQGANNEQF
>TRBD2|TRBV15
ATSRDSPSGSGRWEVTDTQY
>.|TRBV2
ATAQGYNSPLH
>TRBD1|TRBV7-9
ASSTWGQGGYT
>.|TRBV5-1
ASSEDQIITQY
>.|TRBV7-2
ASSLGVGGTYEQY
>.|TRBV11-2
ASSLVGNEQY
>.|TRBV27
ASRSLPGNTEAF
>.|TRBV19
ASSMRSGGSGELF
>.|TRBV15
ATGVGAGSTEQF
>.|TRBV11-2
ASRVGEGYNEQF
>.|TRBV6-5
ASSYVADTDTQY
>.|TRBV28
ASKNSYEQY
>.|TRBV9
ASSAGSFSRLRGDRTDTQY
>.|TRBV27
ASTLVALSPGELF